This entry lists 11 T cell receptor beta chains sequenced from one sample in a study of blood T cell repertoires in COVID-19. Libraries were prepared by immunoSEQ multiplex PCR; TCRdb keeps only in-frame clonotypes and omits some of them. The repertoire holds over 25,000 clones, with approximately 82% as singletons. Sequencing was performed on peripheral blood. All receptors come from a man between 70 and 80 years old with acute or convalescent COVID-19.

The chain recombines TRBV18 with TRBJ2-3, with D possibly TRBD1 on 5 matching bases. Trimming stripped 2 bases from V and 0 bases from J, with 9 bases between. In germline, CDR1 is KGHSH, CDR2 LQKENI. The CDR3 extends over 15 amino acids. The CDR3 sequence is CASSPIQESTDTQYF. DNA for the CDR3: TGTGCCAGCTCACCAATACAGGAAAGCACAGATACGCAGTATTTT.

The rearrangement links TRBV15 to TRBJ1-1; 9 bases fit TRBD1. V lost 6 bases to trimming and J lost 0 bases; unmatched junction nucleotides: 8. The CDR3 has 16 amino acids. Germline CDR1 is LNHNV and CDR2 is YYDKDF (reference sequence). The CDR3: CATRKQGAGVNTEAFF. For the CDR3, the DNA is TGTGCCACCAGGAAACAGGGGGCTGGCGTGAACACTGAAGCTTTCTTT.

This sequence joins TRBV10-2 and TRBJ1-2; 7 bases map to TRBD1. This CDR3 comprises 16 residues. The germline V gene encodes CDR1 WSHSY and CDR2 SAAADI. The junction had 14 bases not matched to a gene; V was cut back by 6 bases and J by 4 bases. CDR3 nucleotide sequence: TGCGCCAGCAGCCCCGGAACAGGGGCCGGGATCTATGGCTACACCTTC. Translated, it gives CASSPGTGAGIYGYTF.

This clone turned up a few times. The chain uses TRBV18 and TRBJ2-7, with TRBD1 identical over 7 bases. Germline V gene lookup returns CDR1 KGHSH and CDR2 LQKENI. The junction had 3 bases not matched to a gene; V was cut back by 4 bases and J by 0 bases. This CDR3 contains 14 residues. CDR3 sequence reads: CASSQQGSSYEQYF. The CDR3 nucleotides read TGTGCCAGCTCACAACAGGGGAGCTCCTACGAGCAGTACTTC.

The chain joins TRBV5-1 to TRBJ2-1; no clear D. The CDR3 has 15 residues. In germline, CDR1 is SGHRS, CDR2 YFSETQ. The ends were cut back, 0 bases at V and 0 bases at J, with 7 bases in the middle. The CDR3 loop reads CASSLESSSYNEQFF. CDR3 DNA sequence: TGCGCCAGCAGCTTGGAGAGTAGCTCCTACAATGAGCAGTTCTTC.

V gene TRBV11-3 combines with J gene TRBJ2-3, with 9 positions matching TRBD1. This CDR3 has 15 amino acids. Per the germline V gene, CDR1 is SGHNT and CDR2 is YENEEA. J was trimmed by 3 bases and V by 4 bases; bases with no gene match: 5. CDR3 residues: CASSSGTGKTDTQYF. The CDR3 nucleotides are TGTGCCAGCAGCTCCGGGACAGGGAAGACAGATACGCAGTATTTT.

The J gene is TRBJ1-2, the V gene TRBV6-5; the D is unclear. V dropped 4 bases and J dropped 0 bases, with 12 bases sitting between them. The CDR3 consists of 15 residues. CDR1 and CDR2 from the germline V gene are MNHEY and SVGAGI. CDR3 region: CASSSPAGSNYGYTF. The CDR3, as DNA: TGTGCCAGCAGTTCCCCTGCAGGTTCTAACTATGGCTACACCTTC.

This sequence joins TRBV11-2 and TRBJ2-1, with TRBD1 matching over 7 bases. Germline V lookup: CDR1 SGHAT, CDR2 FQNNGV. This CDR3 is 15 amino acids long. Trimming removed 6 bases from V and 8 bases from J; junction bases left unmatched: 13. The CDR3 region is CASRVDRLMIDEQFF. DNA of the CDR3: TGTGCCAGCAGGGTGGACAGGCTGATGATAGATGAGCAGTTCTTC. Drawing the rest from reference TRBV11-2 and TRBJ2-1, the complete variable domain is EAGVAQSPRYKIIEKRQSVAFWCNPISGHATLYWYQQILGQGPKLLIQFQNNGVVDDSQLPKDRFSAERLKGVDSTLKIQPAKLEDSAVYLCASRVDRLMIDEQFFGPGTRLTVL.

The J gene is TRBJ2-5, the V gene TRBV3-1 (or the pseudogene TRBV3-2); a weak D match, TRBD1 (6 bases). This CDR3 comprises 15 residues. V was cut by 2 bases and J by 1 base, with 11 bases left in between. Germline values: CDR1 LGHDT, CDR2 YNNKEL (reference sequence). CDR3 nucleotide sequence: TGTGCCAGCAGCCAAAGGGGGTCGTCCCAAGAGACCCAGTACTTC. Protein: CASSQRGSSQETQYF.

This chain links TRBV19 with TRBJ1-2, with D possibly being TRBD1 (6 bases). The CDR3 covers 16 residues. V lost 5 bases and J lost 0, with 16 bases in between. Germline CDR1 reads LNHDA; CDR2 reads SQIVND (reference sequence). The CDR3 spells CASSQGTYDSNYGYTF. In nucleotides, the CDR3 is TGTGCCAGTAGTCAGGGGACCTATGATTCTAACTATGGCTACACCTTC.

The CDR3 is CASSQQGAGNTEAFF. CDR3 DNA: TGCGCCAGCAGCCAACAGGGGGCCGGTAACACTGAAGCTTTCTTT. The chain recombines TRBV4-1 with TRBJ1-1; 8 bases are a match to TRBD1. Germline loops: CDR1 MGHRA, CDR2 YSYEKL. The CDR3 is made up of 15 amino acids. Trimming at V came to 2 bases and at J to 2 bases, leaving 4 bases not matched to a gene.